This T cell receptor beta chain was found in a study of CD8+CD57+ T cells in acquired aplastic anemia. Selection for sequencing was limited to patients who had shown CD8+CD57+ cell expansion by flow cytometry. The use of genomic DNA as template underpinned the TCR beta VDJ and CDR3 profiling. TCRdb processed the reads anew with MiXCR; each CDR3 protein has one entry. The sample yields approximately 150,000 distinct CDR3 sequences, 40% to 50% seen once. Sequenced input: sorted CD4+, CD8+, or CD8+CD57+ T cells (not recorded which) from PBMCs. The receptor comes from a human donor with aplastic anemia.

The CDR3 DNA follows: TGTGCCAGCACGTACGAAGTCTCCTATAATTCACCCCTCCACTTT. Amino acids: CASTYEVSYNSPLHF. The V call is TRBV2, the J call TRBJ1-6; no firm D call. The CDR3 length is 15 residues. Germline V CDR1 and CDR2: SNHLY, FYNNEI. The ends were cut back, 7 bases at V and 0 bases at J, with 10 bases in the middle.